The sequence of this TCR beta chain was determined in a study of T cell repertoires in cytomegalovirus infection. Study summary: Use of recently identified HLA-C-restricted and well-studied HLA-B-restricted CMV epitopes was part of the study. Through public TCR beta signatures, both CMV infection and matching HLA type were indicated.

Remarks on this clonotype: The target antigen is unknown.

The CDR3 is made up of 15 amino acids. V trimming: 5 bases; J trimming: 6 bases; junction bases outside the gene matches: 7. CDR1 is SEHNR and CDR2 is FQNEAQ in the germline V gene (reference sequence). Regarding the study as a whole: HLA-C-restricted CMV-specific TCR beta clonotypes were dominant in the ex vivo response. CMV carriers having the relevant HLA were flagged by cumulative public TCR beta family frequency.

TCRdb used MiXCR to reprocess the reads, holding one entry per CDR3 protein. The sample consists of about 920,000 distinct CDR3 sequences, 25% to 40% of them appearing once. The receptor comes from a human donor in good health (CMV status not recorded). Some clones in this sample may be carry-over from other donors' samples. Material: cultured CD8+ T cells from PBMCs, obtained from culture after CMV antigen stimulation. The chain is built from TRBV7-9 and TRBJ1-3, with TRBD1 matching over 10 bases. The CDR3 bases are TGTGCCAGCAGCCGACAGGGGGCGCAGATAAACACCATATATTTT. Protein: CASSRQGAQINTIYF.